Below are 12 T cell receptor beta chains sequenced from a single sample in a study of shared clonotypes between healthy human individuals (dated by TCRdb to 2018 to 2021). Preparation of the library involved the immunoSEQ multiplex PCR assay. Drawn from immuneACCESS, this table holds only the in-frame rearrangements with V and J called that TCRdb kept. Clones are partly lost; checked studies trace under half to an unresolved V gene and leave the rest unexplained. The sample includes approximately 500,000 clones, with 70% to 85% observed a single time. Jointly, the top ten make up around 13% of the sample. Sequencing input: PBMCs. The receptors were gathered from a woman aged 35 to 49 in good health. Some clones in this sample may be carry-over from other donors' samples.

The rearrangement links TRBV29-1 to TRBJ2-3; D possibly corresponds to TRBD2 (6 bases). V was trimmed by 2 bases and J by 0 bases, leaving 15 bases between them. Germline CDR1 SQVTM, CDR2 ANQGSEA. The CDR3 extends over 16 amino acids. The CDR3 here is CSVESRGRPSTDTQYF. CDR3 in DNA: TGCAGCGTTGAATCGCGGGGCAGGCCTAGCACAGATACGCAGTATTTT.

The rearrangement joins TRBV18 to TRBJ2-5; weak D call: TRBD1 (5 bases). This CDR3 is built from 16 residues. The V end lost 2 bases, the J end lost 5 bases, and 18 bases lay between the germline ends. The germline V gene encodes CDR1 KGHSH and CDR2 LQKENI. The CDR3, as DNA: TGTGCCAGCTCACCAGGCTCCAGACCATCAGGGGAGACCCAGTACTTC. It codes for CASSPGSRPSGETQYF. The entire variable domain, with the rest obtained from reference TRBV18 and TRBJ2-5, is as follows: NAGVMQNPRHLVRRRGQEARLRCSPMKGHSHVYWYRQLPEEGLKFMVYLQKENIIDESGMPKERFSAEFPKEGPSILRIQQVVRGDSAAYFCASSPGSRPSGETQYFGPGTRLLVL.

The chain has TRBV7-6 and TRBJ1-5, with D hard to call. The CDR3 consists of 14 residues. The germline CDR1 and CDR2 sequences are SGHVS and FNYEAQ. V dropped 3 bases and J dropped 3 bases, with 9 bases sitting between them. DNA of the CDR3: TGTGCCAGCAGCTTTGGGTCCGACAATCAGCCCCAGCATTTT. The encoded protein is CASSFGSDNQPQHF.

A few counts support this clone. The chain joins TRBV6-1 to TRBJ1-3; no clear D. V was pared by 1 base and J by 15 bases, with 16 bases between. The CDR3 extends over 13 amino acids. CDR1 MNHNS and CDR2 SASEGT come from the germline V gene. In DNA form, the CDR3 reads TGTGCCAGCAGTGAAGGCTTCTCGGGCCGCCAATATTTT. As protein: CASSEGFSGRQYF.

V gene TRBV7-9 combines with J gene TRBJ2-3, with 12 positions matching TRBD2. CDR1 is SEHNR, CDR2 FQNEAQ, per germline (reference sequence). Losses at the gene ends were 4 bases for V and 4 bases for J; bases not matched to a gene: 0. The CDR3 runs 14 residues. The DNA for the CDR3 is TGTGCCAGCAGCTCTAGCGGGAGGGCAGATACGCAGTATTTT. Its protein product is CASSSSGRADTQYF. The full variable domain, rest sourced from reference TRBV7-9 and TRBJ2-3, is DTGVSQNPRHKITKRGQNVTFRCDPISEHNRLYWYRQTLGQGPEFLTYFQNEAQLEKSRLLSDRFSAERPKGSFSTLEIQRTEQGDSAMYLCASSSSGRADTQYFGPGTRLTVL.

The chain carries TRBV5-1 and TRBJ2-1; D remains ambiguous. Germline CDR1 is SGHRS and CDR2 is YFSETQ. The V and J ends lost 5 bases and 10 bases respectively, with 13 bases between them. The CDR3 covers 12 residues. CDR3 residues: CASRPSTLEQFF. In nucleotides, the CDR3 is TGCGCCAGCAGGCCCTCTACGTTGGAGCAGTTCTTC. Full variable domain (outside the CDR3, taken from reference TRBV5-1 and TRBJ2-1): KAGVTQTPRYLIKTRGQQVTLSCSPISGHRSVSWYQQTPGQGLQFLFEYFSETQRNKGNFPGRFSGRQFSNSRSEMNVSTLELGDSALYLCASRPSTLEQFFGPGTRLTVL.

CDR3 sequence (DNA): TGTGCCAGCAGCTTAGGGCTCCACACAGATACGCAGTATTTT. It is translated as CASSLGLHTDTQYF. This chain links TRBV7-9 with TRBJ2-3; D remains unclear. This CDR3 is built from 14 residues. Germline CDR1 SEHNR, CDR2 FQNEAQ (reference sequence). Trimming took 1 base from V and 2 from J, leaving 7 bases between them.

This clone came up a few times. The V and J genes are TRBV19 and TRBJ1-5; no definite D call. CDR1 is LNHDA and CDR2 is SQIVND in the germline V gene (reference sequence). Trimming took off 4 bases at V and 3 bases at J, with 10 bases between the two ends. CDR3 size: 14 residues. The CDR3 is CASSNQGLNQPQHF. CDR3 coding DNA: TGTGCCAGTAGTAACCAAGGGCTCAATCAGCCCCAGCATTTT.

This chain uses TRBV5-1 with TRBJ2-7; 10 bases agree with TRBD1. This CDR3 has 18 amino acids. Germline V gene sequence: CDR1 SGHRS, CDR2 YFSETQ. Trimming cost V 0 bases and J 3 bases; bases outside gene matches: 12. The CDR3 sequence: CASSLVEGSDRGGYEQYF. Written as DNA, the CDR3 is TGCGCCAGCAGCTTGGTAGAAGGATCGGACAGGGGGGGCTACGAGCAGTACTTC.

The chain employs TRBV6-5 and TRBJ2-3; D remains unclear. CDR1 is MNHEY, CDR2 SVGAGI, per germline. The ends were cut back, 2 bases at V and 6 bases at J, with 18 bases in the middle. CDR3 size: 16 residues. CDR3 coding DNA: TGTGCCAGCAGTTACCAACTACCCCAACTGAGTGATACGCAGTATTTT. Its translation: CASSYQLPQLSDTQYF.

The gene calls are TRBV19 and TRBJ2-6; perhaps TRBD2 as D (5 bases). The CDR3 is 16 residues long. Germline V lookup: CDR1 LNHDA, CDR2 SQIVND (reference sequence). Trimming cost V 7 bases and J 0 bases, with 13 bases left between them. The CDR3 DNA sequence: TGTGCCAGTAAGGGCGGGTCGAGCTCTGGGGCCAACGTCCTGACTTTC. Residues: CASKGGSSSGANVLTF. The variable domain in full, completed from reference TRBV19 and TRBJ2-6, reads DGGITQSPKYLFRKEGQNVTLSCEQNLNHDAMYWYRQDPGQGLRLIYYSQIVNDFQKGDIAEGYSVSREKKESFPLTVTSAQKNPTAFYLCASKGGSSSGANVLTFGAGSRLTVL.

The gene calls are TRBV4-3 and TRBJ1-3, with TRBD1 matching 7 bases. The CDR3 consists of 18 residues. CDR1 is LGHNA, CDR2 YSLEER, per germline. V lost 6 bases and J lost 0; bases outside the gene matches: 14. The CDR3, as DNA: TGCGCCAGCAGTTTCTGGACAGGCCAAACCTACTCTGGAAACACCATATATTTT. Its protein product is CASSFWTGQTYSGNTIYF.